A single sample is the source of the 4 T cell receptor beta chains below, sequenced in a study of T cells in Graves' hyperthyroidism and ophthalmopathy. What was amplified from RNA transcripts were TCR beta CDR3 regions. With the HTBI primer set, the TCR CDR3 went through a first round of RT-PCR. TCRdb redid the calling of the multiplex PCR reads with MiXCR, one entry per CDR3 protein. Of about 710,000 distinct CDR3 sequences listed, about a sixth are singletons. Sequencing was performed on blood. These receptor sequences come from a young man with Graves' hyperthyroidism.

The sample holds one count of this clonotype. The chain employs TRBV6-2 or TRBV6-3 and TRBJ2-7, with D possibly TRBD2 on 6 matching bases. Per the germline V gene, CDR1 is MNHEY and CDR2 is SVGEGT. V was clipped by 7 bases and J by 5 bases, with 30 bases between them. This CDR3 has 18 residues. The chain's CDR3 is CASTPGPAMTGEVNEQYF. As DNA, the CDR3 is TGTGCCAGCACCCCGGGTCCGGCCATGACGGGAGAAGTTAACGAGCAGTACTTC.

The CDR3 coding sequence is TGTGCCAGCAGGGGGGGGGGCGGCGCGAACACCGGGGAGCTGTTTTTT. Translated: CASRGGGGANTGELFF. V usage is TRBV12-3 or TRBV12-4 and J usage is TRBJ2-2, with TRBD2 as a possible D gene (7 bases). V was clipped by 6 bases and J by 0 bases, with 14 bases between them. There are 16 residues in the CDR3.

This clonotype showed up just a few times. Possible read error: a much larger clone is one base away. The chain employs TRBV2 and TRBJ1-1; weak D call: TRBD1 (6 bases). Germline-derived CDR1 and CDR2 are SNHLY and FYNNEI. The CDR3 has 16 residues. CDR3: CASSVLDRVMNTGAFF. CDR3 DNA sequence: TGTGCCAGCAGTGTATTGGACAGAGTCATGAACACTGGAGCTTTCTTT.

The chain joins TRBV6-1 to TRBJ1-1, with D possibly TRBD1 on 5 matching bases. Per the germline V gene, CDR1 is MNHNS and CDR2 is SASEGT. With 6 bases removed from V and 4 bases from J, the gap between germline ends came to 12 bases. The CDR3 has 13 residues. The CDR3 region is CASSSSQGTEAFF. The CDR3 nucleotides are TGTGCCAGCAGCTCTTCTCAGGGCACTGAAGCTTTCTTT.